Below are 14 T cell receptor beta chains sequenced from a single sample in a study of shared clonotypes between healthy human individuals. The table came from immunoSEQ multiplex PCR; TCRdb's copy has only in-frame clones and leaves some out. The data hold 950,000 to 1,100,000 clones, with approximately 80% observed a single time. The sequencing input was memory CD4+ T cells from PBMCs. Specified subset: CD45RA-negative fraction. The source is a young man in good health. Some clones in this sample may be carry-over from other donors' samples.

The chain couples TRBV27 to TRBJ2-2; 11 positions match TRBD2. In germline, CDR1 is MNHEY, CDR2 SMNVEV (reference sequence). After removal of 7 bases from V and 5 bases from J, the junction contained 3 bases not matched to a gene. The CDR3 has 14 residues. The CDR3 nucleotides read TGTGCCAGCACCTGGACTAGCGGGACCGGGGAGCTGTTTTTT. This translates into CASTWTSGTGELFF.

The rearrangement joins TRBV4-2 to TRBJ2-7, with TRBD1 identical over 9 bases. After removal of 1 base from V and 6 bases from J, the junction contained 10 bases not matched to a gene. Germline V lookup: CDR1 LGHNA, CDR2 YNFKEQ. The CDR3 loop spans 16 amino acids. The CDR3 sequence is CASSQGPGQGTVEQYF. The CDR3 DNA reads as TGTGCCAGCAGCCAAGGACCGGGACAGGGAACGGTCGAGCAGTACTTC.

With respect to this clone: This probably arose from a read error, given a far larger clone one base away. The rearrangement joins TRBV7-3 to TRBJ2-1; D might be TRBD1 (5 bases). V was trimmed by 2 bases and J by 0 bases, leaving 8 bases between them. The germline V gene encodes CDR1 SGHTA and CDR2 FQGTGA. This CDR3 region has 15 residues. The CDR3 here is CASSLDSSSYNEQFF. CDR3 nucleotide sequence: TGTGCCAGCAGCTTAGACAGCAGCTCCTACAATGAGCAGTTCTTC.

CDR3 sequence (DNA): TGTGCCACCAGCGAGGGAACCTCGCGCGGGGCCAACGTCCTGACTTTC. Translated, it gives CATSEGTSRGANVLTF. The V and J genes are TRBV15 and TRBJ2-6, with TRBD2 as a possible D gene (5 bases). The CDR3 has 16 amino acids. Germline V gives CDR1 LNHNV, CDR2 YYDKDF (reference sequence). Trimming shortened V by 5 bases and J by 4 bases, and 15 bases separated the two germline ends.

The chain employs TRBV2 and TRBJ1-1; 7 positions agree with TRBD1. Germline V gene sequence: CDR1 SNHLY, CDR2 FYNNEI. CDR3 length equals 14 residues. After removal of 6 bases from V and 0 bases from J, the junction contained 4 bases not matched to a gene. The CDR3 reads CASRKQGLNTEAFF. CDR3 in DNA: TGTGCCAGCAGGAAACAGGGGTTGAACACTGAAGCTTTCTTT.

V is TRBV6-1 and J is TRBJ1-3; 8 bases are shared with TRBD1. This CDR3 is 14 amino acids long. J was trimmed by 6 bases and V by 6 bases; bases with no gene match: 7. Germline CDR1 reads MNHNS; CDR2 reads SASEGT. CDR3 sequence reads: CASSTGQGANTIYF. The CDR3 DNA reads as TGTGCCAGCAGCACAGGACAGGGAGCAAACACCATATATTTT.

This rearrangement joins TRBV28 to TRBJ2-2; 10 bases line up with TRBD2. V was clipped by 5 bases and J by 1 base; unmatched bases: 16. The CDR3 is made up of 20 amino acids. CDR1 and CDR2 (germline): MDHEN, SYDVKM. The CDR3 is CASSPPGGSGRPGNTGELFF. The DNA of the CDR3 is TGTGCCAGCAGTCCCCCCGGTGGTAGCGGGAGGCCCGGGAACACCGGGGAGCTGTTTTTT.

CDR3 sequence: CSVVRLALYNEQFF. The CDR3 DNA sequence: TGCAGCGTTGTGAGGTTAGCGCTTTACAATGAGCAGTTCTTC. V gene TRBV29-1 combines with J gene TRBJ2-1; D possibly corresponds to TRBD2 (5 bases). With 4 bases removed from V and 4 bases from J, the gap between germline ends came to 14 bases. Looked up from germline, CDR1 is SQVTM and CDR2 is ANQGSEA. The CDR3 totals 14 residues.

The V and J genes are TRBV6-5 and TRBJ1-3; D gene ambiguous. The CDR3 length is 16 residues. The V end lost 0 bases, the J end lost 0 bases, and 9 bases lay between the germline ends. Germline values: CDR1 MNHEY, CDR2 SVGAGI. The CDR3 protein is CASSYSRRLSGNTIYF. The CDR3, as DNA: TGTGCCAGCAGTTACTCGAGGCGACTCTCTGGAAACACCATATATTTT.

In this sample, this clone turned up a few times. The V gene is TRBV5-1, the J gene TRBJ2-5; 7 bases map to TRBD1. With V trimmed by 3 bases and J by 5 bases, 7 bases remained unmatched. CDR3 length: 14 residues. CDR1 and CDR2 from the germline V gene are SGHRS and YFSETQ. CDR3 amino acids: CASSYLTGKETQYF. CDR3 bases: TGCGCCAGCAGCTACCTGACAGGGAAGGAGACCCAGTACTTC.

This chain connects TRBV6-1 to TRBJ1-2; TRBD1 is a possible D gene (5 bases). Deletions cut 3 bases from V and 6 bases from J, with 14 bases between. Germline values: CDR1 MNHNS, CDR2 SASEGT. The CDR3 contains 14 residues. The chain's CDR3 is CASSDVWDGDGYTF. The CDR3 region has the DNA TGTGCCAGCAGTGATGTCTGGGACGGCGATGGCTACACCTTC.

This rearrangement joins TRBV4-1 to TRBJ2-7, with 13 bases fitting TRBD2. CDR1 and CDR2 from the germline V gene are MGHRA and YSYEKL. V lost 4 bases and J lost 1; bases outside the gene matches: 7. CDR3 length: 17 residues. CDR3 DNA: TGCGCCAGCAGCCGCGGACTAGCGGGAGAGGGGTCCTACGAGCAGTACTTC. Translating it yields CASSRGLAGEGSYEQYF.

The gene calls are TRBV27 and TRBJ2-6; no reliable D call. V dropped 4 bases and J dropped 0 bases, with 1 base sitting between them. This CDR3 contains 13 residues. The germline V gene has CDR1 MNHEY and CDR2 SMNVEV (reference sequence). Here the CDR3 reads CASSSSGANVLTF. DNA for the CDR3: TGTGCCAGCAGTTCCTCTGGGGCCAACGTCCTGACTTTC.

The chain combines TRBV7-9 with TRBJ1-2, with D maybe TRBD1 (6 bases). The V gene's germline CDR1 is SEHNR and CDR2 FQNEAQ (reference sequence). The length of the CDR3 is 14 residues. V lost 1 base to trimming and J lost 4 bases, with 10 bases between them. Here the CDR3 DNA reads TGTGCCAGCAGCTTAGAGGGCAGGGGCTATGGCTACACCTTC. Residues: CASSLEGRGYGYTF.